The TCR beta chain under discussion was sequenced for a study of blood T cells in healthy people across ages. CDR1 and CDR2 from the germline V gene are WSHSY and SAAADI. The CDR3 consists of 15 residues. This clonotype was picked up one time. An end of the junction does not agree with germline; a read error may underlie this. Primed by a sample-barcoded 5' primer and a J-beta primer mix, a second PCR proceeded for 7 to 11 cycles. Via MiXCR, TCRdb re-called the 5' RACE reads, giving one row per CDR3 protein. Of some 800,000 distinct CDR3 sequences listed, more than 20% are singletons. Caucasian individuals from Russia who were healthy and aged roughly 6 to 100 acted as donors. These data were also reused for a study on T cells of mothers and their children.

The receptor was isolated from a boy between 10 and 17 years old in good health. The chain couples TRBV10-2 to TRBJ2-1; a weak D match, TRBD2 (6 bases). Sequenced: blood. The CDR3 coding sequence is TGCGCCAACAGTGAATTAGCGGCCTCCTACAATGAGCAGTTCTTC. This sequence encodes CANSELAASYNEQFF.